The entry below describes one TCR beta chain. These data originate in a study of blood T cell repertoires in COVID-19. As for the study in general: Sites in the United States, Italy and Spain provided acute and convalescent COVID-19 samples. The analysed material was cDNA or gDNA that came from T cells, B-cell-depleted T cells, or PBMCs.

The germline V gene has CDR1 MNHEY and CDR2 SMNVEV (reference sequence). The CDR3 has 14 residues. V was pared by 6 bases and J by 1 base, with 12 bases between. Authors' methods: Reference gene primer amplification in the assay estimated nucleated cell counts. TCRdb's copy holds only in-frame clones and misses some; the assay was immunoSEQ multiplex PCR. V, J and clone size are those of that table, while D and trimming were read from the DNA. The table lists about 47,000 clones, roughly 80% of them singletons. The chain couples TRBV27 to TRBJ1-2; D call uncertain. The sequenced sample was peripheral blood. The receptor was isolated from a man in his fifties or sixties with acute or convalescent COVID-19. This CDR3 reads CASRSPQVNYGYTF. CDR3 bases: TGTGCCAGCAGATCGCCCCAGGTTAACTATGGCTACACCTTC.